This T cell receptor (beta chain) comes out of a study of T cells in Graves' hyperthyroidism and ophthalmopathy. This clonotype was picked up a small number of times. Amplified TCR beta CDR3 regions derived from RNA transcripts. An initial round of RT-PCR targeting the TCR CDR3 relied on the HTBI primer set. MiXCR was run by TCRdb on the multiplex PCR reads, yielding one entry per CDR3 protein. The sample shows some 800,000 distinct CDR3 sequences, 38% of them seen only once. CDR1 LNHDA and CDR2 SQIVND come from the germline V gene (reference sequence). There are 12 residues in the CDR3. Trimming removed 3 bases at V and 6 bases at J, with 8 bases between.

The chain is built from TRBV19 and TRBJ1-2; D call uncertain. Sequenced input: blood. The clonotype originates from a man younger than 30 with Graves' hyperthyroidism. The CDR3: CASSIYQNGYTF. Here the CDR3 DNA reads TGTGCCAGTAGTATTTATCAGAATGGCTACACCTTC.